This T cell receptor (beta chain) derives from a study of spatial heterogeneity in lung cancer. Points from the study as a whole: Tumoral mutation counts were tracked by counts of expanded intratumoral alpha and beta TCRs.

This clonotype was seen only a few times. Its antigen remains unidentified. Time point in this sample: sample taken at primary tumor resection. From germline, CDR1 is MNHEY and CDR2 SMNVEV (reference sequence). V lost 3 bases, J lost 0 bases, and 2 bases stayed unmatched. This CDR3 has 14 residues. TCRdb analysed the 5' RACE reads with MiXCR anew, one entry per CDR3 protein. In the table there are around 95,000 distinct CDR3 sequences, under 4.5% of which are singletons. The sequence came from a male donor with early-stage non-small cell lung cancer. This sequence joins TRBV27 and TRBJ2-7; 7 bases match TRBD2. Specimen: lung tumor tissue, collected at surgery. CDR3 in amino acids: CASSFTSASYEQYF. CDR3 coding DNA: TGTGCCAGCAGTTTTACTAGCGCCTCCTACGAGCAGTACTTC.